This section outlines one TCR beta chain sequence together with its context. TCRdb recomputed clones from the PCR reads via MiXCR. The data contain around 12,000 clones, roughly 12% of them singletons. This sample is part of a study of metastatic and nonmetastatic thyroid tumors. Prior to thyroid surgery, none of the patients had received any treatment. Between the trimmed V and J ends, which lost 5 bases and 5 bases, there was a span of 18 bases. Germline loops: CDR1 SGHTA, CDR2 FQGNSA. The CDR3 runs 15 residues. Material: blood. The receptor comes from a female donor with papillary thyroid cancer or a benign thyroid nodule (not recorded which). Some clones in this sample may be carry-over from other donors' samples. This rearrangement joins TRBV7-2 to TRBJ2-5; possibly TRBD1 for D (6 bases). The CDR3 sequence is CASSPPSRGGETQYF. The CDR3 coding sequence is TGTGCCAGCAGCCCTCCTAGCAGGGGTGGTGAGACCCAGTACTTC.